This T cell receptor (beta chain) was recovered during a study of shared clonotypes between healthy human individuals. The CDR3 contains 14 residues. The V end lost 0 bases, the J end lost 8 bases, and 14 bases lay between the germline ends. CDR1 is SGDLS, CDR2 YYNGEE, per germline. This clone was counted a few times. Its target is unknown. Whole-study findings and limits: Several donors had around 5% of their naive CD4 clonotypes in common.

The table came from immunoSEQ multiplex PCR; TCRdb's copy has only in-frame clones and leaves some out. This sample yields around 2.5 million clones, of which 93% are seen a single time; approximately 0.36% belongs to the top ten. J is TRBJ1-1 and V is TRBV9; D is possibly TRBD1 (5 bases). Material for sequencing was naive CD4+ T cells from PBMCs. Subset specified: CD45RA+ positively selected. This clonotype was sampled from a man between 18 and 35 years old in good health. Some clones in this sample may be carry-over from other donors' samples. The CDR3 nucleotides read TGTGCCAGCAGCGTAGTGAGGGGCTCCGGAGAAGCTTTCTTT. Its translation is CASSVVRGSGEAFF.